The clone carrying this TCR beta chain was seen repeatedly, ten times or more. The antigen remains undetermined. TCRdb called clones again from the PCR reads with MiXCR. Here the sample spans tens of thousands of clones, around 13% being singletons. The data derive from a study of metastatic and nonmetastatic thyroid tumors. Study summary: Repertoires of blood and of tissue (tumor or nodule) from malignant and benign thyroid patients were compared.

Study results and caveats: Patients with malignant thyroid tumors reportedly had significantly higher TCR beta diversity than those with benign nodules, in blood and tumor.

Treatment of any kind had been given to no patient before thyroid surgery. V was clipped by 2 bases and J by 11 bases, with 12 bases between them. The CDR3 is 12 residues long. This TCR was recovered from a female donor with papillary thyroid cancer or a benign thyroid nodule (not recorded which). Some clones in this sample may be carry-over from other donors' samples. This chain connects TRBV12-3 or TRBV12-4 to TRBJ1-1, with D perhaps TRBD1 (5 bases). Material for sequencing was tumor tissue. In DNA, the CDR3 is TGTGCCAGCAGTTTAATGTCGGGGGGGGCTTTCTTT. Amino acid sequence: CASSLMSGGAFF.